This T cell receptor beta chain was sequenced for a study of control samples from healthy donors and cancer patients (dated by TCRdb to 2020 to 2021). With regard to this clone: Its antigen is unknown. No much larger clonotype is one base removed from it; base qualities were not supplied.

V is pared back by 0 bases and J by 4 bases, with 12 bases lying between the germline termini. Looking up the germline V gene yields CDR1 MGHRA and CDR2 YSYEKL. CDR3 length: 15 amino acids, cysteine to phenylalanine. Only the CDR3 part of the read is kept: 45 bases, read in frame from the first base. Preparation of the library involved the immunoSEQ multiplex PCR assay. Not all clones reach the TCRdb copy of this immuneACCESS table, which keeps in-frame sequences only. Checked studies attribute under half of the gap to unresolved V genes and leave the rest unexplained. The sample table shows 200,000 or so clones, and 85% to 95% are seen once. The top ten clonotypes cover roughly 1.6% of the sample.

This sequence originates from a middle-aged man in good health. The specimen was blood. The chain joins TRBV4-1 to TRBJ1-1; the D gene cannot be resolved reliably. The CDR3 loop reads CASSQDSTSGTEAFF. The DNA reads TGCGCCAGCAGCCAAGACAGCACCTCAGGCACTGAAGCTTTCTTT.